The 10 T cell receptor beta chains below were found in one sample sequenced in a study of cytomegalovirus exposure and HLA in healthy donors. PCR used 60 Vbeta primers and 13 Jbeta primers. Some clones are missing from TCRdb's copy, which holds only in-frame ones; the method was immunoSEQ multiplex PCR. The table shows some 150,000 clones, with 70% to 85% occurring only once. Input material: PBMCs. These receptors were obtained from a man under 40 in good health and CMV-seropositive.

This clone was observed a handful of times. This chain joins TRBV5-1 and TRBJ2-7; the D gene is possibly TRBD2 (6 bases). Germline V lookup: CDR1 SGHRS, CDR2 YFSETQ. The CDR3 extends over 18 amino acids. V gave up 2 bases and J gave up 3 bases, with 24 bases separating them. In nucleotides, the CDR3 is TGCGCCAGCAGCTTCCGGGGGAGCCCTTTGGAGACGGGCTACGAGCAGTACTTC. It is translated as CASSFRGSPLETGYEQYF.

V is TRBV7-9 and J is TRBJ2-1; a possible D gene is TRBD2 (6 bases). The V and J ends lost 5 bases and 8 bases respectively, with 19 bases between them. The CDR3 sequence is 15 residues long. The V gene's germline CDR1 is SEHNR and CDR2 FQNEAQ (reference sequence). DNA of the CDR3: TGTGCCAGCAGCCCAAGAGATACTAGCTTCGATGAGCAGTTCTTC. Residues: CASSPRDTSFDEQFF.

The rearrangement uses TRBV2 and TRBJ2-3; 8 positions agree with TRBD2. Germline V lookup: CDR1 SNHLY, CDR2 FYNNEI. CDR3 size: 16 residues. V trimming: 6 bases; J trimming: 2 bases; junction bases outside the gene matches: 10. The CDR3 coding sequence is TGTGCCAGCAGGAGAAGCGGGGGCCGAGACACAGATACGCAGTATTTT. Its protein product is CASRRSGGRDTDTQYF.

This clone was observed once. The genes are TRBV5-1 and TRBJ2-7; TRBD2 matches 12 bases. This CDR3 region has 14 residues. Germline V CDR1 and CDR2: SGHRS, YFSETQ. V shed 4 bases and J 7 bases; nucleotides not matched to a gene: 6. The DNA of the CDR3 is TGCGCCAGCAGCCGGACTAGCGGGGTTTGGGAGCAGTACTTC. Protein product: CASSRTSGVWEQYF. Drawing the rest from reference TRBV5-1 and TRBJ2-7, the complete variable domain is KAGVTQTPRYLIKTRGQQVTLSCSPISGHRSVSWYQQTPGQGLQFLFEYFSETQRNKGNFPGRFSGRQFSNSRSEMNVSTLELGDSALYLCASSRTSGVWEQYFGPGTRLTVT.

The rearrangement links TRBV7-3 to TRBJ1-1, with D possibly matching TRBD1 (5 bases). The CDR3 has 14 amino acids. The germline V gene encodes CDR1 SGHTA and CDR2 FQGTGA. V lost 3 bases to trimming and J lost 5 bases, with 13 bases between them. The CDR3 region is CASSLEWGGTEAFF. CDR3 sequence (DNA): TGTGCCAGCAGCTTGGAGTGGGGCGGAACTGAAGCTTTCTTT.

This chain uses TRBV5-1 with TRBJ2-7, with 10 bases aligning to TRBD1. CDR3 size: 14 residues. V gave up 3 bases and J gave up 3 bases; unmatched junction bases: 3. Germline loops: CDR1 SGHRS, CDR2 YFSETQ. The chain's CDR3 is CASSWDRGIYEQYF. The DNA of the CDR3 is TGCGCCAGCAGCTGGGACAGGGGTATCTACGAGCAGTACTTC.

The rearrangement uses TRBV19 and TRBJ1-4; D is unresolved. CDR1 LNHDA and CDR2 SQIVND come from the germline V gene (reference sequence). V was clipped by 3 bases and J by 8 bases, with 13 bases between them. CDR3 length: 14 amino acids. DNA of the CDR3: TGTGCCAGTAGTATGATAGACGGCGGGGAAAAACTGTTTTTT. Protein product: CASSMIDGGEKLFF.

The chain employs TRBV5-4 and TRBJ2-5; 11 bases map to TRBD1. The CDR3 is made up of 16 amino acids. Germline-derived CDR1 and CDR2 are SGHNT and YYREEE (reference sequence). V shed 1 base, J shed 0 bases, and the junction held 2 bases outside the gene matches. The CDR3 sequence is CASSLLGQGDQETQYF. CDR3 nucleotide sequence: TGTGCCAGCAGCTTGCTGGGACAGGGGGACCAAGAGACCCAGTACTTC.

The rearrangement links TRBV28 to TRBJ1-1, with TRBD1 as a possible D gene (5 bases). The CDR3 has 12 amino acids. Germline CDR1 and CDR2: MDHEN and SYDVKM. The germline V and J ends were trimmed by 10 bases and 2 bases, with 11 bases remaining between them. CDR3 loop: CATGGVNTEAFF. CDR3 bases: TGTGCCACGGGAGGGGTTAACACTGAAGCTTTCTTT.

The chain employs TRBV11-2 and TRBJ2-3; D perhaps matches TRBD2 (6 bases). V was cut by 8 bases and J by 7 bases, with 16 bases left in between. This CDR3 has 13 amino acids. Per germline, CDR1 SGHAT and CDR2 FQNNGV. For the CDR3, the DNA is TGTGCCAGCTGGAGGGAAGGATCACATACGCAGTATTTT. It specifies CASWREGSHTQYF.